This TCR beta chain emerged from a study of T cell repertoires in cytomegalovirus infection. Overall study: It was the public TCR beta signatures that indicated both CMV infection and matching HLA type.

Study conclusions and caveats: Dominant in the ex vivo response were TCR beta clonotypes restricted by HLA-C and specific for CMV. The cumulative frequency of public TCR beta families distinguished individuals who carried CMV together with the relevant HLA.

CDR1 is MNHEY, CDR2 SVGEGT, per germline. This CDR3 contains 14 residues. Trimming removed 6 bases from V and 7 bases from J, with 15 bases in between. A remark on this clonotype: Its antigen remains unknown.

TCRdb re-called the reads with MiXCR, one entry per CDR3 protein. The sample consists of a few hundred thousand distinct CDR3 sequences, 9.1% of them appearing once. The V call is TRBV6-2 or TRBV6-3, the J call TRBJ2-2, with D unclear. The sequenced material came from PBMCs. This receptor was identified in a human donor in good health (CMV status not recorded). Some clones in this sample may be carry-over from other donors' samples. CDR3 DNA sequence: TGTGCCAGCAGAAACTCGGTGTTGGGCGGGGAGCTGTTTTTT. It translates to CASRNSVLGGELFF.